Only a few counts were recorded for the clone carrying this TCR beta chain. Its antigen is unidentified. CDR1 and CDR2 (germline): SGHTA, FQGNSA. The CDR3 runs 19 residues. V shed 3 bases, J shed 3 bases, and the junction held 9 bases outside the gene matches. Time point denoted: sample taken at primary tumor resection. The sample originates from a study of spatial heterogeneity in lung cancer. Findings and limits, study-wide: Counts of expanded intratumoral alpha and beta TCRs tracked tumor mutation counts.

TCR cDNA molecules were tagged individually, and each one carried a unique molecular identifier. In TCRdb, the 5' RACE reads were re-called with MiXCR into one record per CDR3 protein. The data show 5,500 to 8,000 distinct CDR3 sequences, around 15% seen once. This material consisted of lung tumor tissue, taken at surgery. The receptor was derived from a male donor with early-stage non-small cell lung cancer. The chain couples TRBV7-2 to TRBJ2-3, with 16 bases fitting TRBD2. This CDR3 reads CASSFAPGLAGGRTDTQYF. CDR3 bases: TGTGCCAGCAGCTTCGCCCCGGGACTAGCGGGAGGGCGGACAGATACGCAGTATTTT.